This TCR beta chain was identified in a study of blood T cell repertoires in COVID-19. The table came from immunoSEQ multiplex PCR; TCRdb's copy has only in-frame clones and leaves some out. The repertoire holds 80,000 to 100,000 clones, with over 80% as singletons. Sequences were obtained from peripheral blood. The TCR comes from a woman older than 75 with active or convalescent COVID-19.

Here the CDR3 reads CATSLRGTGGSAFF. CDR3 nucleotide sequence: TGTGCCACCAGCTTGAGAGGGACAGGGGGTTCCGCTTTCTTT. The chain couples TRBV15 to TRBJ1-1, with 11 bases that match TRBD1. CDR3 length equals 14 residues. With 5 bases clipped from V and 11 bases from J, the junction kept 10 bases outside the gene matches. The V gene's germline CDR1 is LNHNV and CDR2 YYDKDF (reference sequence).